The 9 T cell receptor beta chains presented below share a single source sample, sequenced in a study of CD8 T cells in ankylosing spondylitis. TCRdb called the 5' RACE reads again in MiXCR, with one record for every CDR3 protein. Here the sample spans about 110,000 distinct CDR3 sequences, less than 25% being singletons. The specimen was synovial fluid, either unsorted or a sorted T cell fraction (not recorded which). These receptors were taken from a male donor with ankylosing spondylitis.

This clonotype was counted a few times. The chain is built from TRBV20-1 and TRBJ2-5, with D unresolved. CDR1 and CDR2 from the germline V gene are DFQATT and SNEGSKA (reference sequence). Trimming cost V 7 bases and J 4 bases, with 10 bases left between them. The CDR3 length is 11 residues. For the CDR3, the DNA is TGCAGTGTGAGAGAACTAGAGACCCAGTACTTC. Amino acid sequence: CSVRELETQYF.

In regard to this clonotype: Possible read error: a much larger clone is one base away. CDR3 coding DNA: TGTGCCAGCAGCCAAGTCTCGGCTAGAGGGGACCTTAGCACAGATACGCAGTATTTT. Translated, it gives CASSQVSARGDLSTDTQYF. V gene TRBV4-2 combines with J gene TRBJ2-3, with D perhaps matching TRBD1 or TRBD2 (5 bases each). CDR1 and CDR2 from the germline V gene are LGHNA and YNFKEQ. The CDR3 sequence is 19 residues long. V dropped 1 base and J dropped 0 bases, with 20 bases sitting between them.

This clonotype was picked up many times. The V gene is TRBV25-1, the J gene TRBJ2-1; TRBD2 aligns across 8 bases. The length of the CDR3 is 13 residues. After removal of 10 bases from V and 7 bases from J, the junction contained 9 bases not matched to a gene. CDR1 and CDR2 from the germline V gene are MGHDK and SYGVNS. CDR3 nucleotides: TGTGCCACCGCCGGGACTAGAGGGAATGAGCAGTTCTTC. It encodes CATAGTRGNEQFF.

This clonotype was picked up a small number of times. V and J are TRBV11-3 and TRBJ2-1; TRBD1 might be the D (8 bases). The V end was cut by 6 bases, the J end by 6 bases, with 15 bases between. Germline V CDR1 and CDR2: SGHNT, YENEEA. CDR3 length: 14 amino acids. CDR3 region: CASRFTGGGNEQFF. The CDR3 bases are TGTGCCAGCAGGTTTACAGGGGGGGGCAATGAGCAGTTCTTC.

This clonotype was observed a handful of times. This sequence joins TRBV7-2 and TRBJ1-2; D is possibly TRBD1 (5 bases). With 5 bases removed from V and 8 bases from J, the gap between germline ends came to 21 bases. Germline V gene data show CDR1 as SGHTA and CDR2 as FQGNSA. The CDR3 has 15 residues. Here the CDR3 DNA reads TGTGCCAGCAGCCTCGACTCCGGGACGGCGGGGGGCTACACCTTC. Translating it yields CASSLDSGTAGGYTF. The variable domain in full, completed from reference TRBV7-2 and TRBJ1-2, reads GAGVSQSPSNKVTEKGKDVELRCDPISGHTALYWYRQSLGQGLEFLIYFQGNSAPDKSGLPSDRFSAERTGGSVSTLTIQRTQQEDSAVYLCASSLDSGTAGGYTFGSGTRLTVV.

This clonotype has only one observation. The V and J genes are TRBV20-1 and TRBJ2-2, with D perhaps TRBD1 or TRBD2 (5 bases each). V was trimmed by 3 bases and J by 1 base, leaving 12 bases between them. The CDR3 is 15 amino acids. Germline lookup yields CDR1 DFQATT and CDR2 SNEGSKA (reference sequence). The CDR3 sequence: CSASNGALNTGELFF. The CDR3 DNA is TGCAGTGCTAGTAACGGGGCGCTGAACACCGGGGAGCTGTTTTTT.

This clonotype has more than one count but fewer than ten. V is TRBV20-1 and J is TRBJ1-6; the D gene is possibly TRBD1 (5 bases). The CDR3 length is 17 residues. The V gene's germline CDR1 is DFQATT and CDR2 SNEGSKA (reference sequence). The V gene lost 4 bases and the J gene lost 7 bases, with 23 bases spanning the gap. The CDR3 DNA is TGCAGTGCTACAGACCACGGGGCAGTCTCATGGAATTCACCCCTCCACTTT. Its translation: CSATDHGAVSWNSPLHF.

The chain links TRBV4-2 to TRBJ2-6; the D gene is possibly TRBD2 (5 bases). This CDR3 comprises 15 residues. V was pared by 2 bases and J by 0 bases, with 5 bases between. Germline V gives CDR1 LGHNA, CDR2 YNFKEQ. Here the CDR3 DNA reads TGTGCCAGCAGCCAACGGGACTCTGGGGCCAACGTCCTGACTTTC. This sequence encodes CASSQRDSGANVLTF.

The rearrangement joins TRBV5-1 to TRBJ2-3, with 9 bases that match TRBD2. The germline V gene encodes CDR1 SGHRS and CDR2 YFSETQ. Losses at the gene ends were 3 bases for V and 5 bases for J; bases not matched to a gene: 25. The CDR3 runs to 21 residues. The CDR3 DNA follows: TGCGCCAGCAGCTATCGCCTACCCCTGCTAGCGGGACTGAGATCGGGAGATACGCAGTATTTT. Translation: CASSYRLPLLAGLRSGDTQYF.